These 11 T cell receptor beta chains came from one sample sequenced in a study of regulatory T cells in long-lasting Graves disease. Time point: newly diagnosed GD, antithyroid drugs for less than 3 months. The authors made the TCR library using RNA they extracted from PBMCs. Arm-PCR of CDR3 regions with iRepertoire HTBI primers generated TCR beta libraries. TCRdb called the multiplex PCR reads again in MiXCR, with one record for every CDR3 protein. Here the sample spans 400,000 to 500,000 distinct CDR3 sequences, 11% to 15% being singletons. This sample also belongs to another study, concerning T cells in Graves' hyperthyroidism and ophthalmopathy.

Sequenced material: peripheral blood mononuclear cells (PBMCs), taken at new diagnosis, from a patient treated with antithyroid drugs. The receptors shown here come from a woman aged 50 to 60 with Graves disease.

A remark on this clonotype: A much larger clone is a single base away; this may be a read error. The chain combines TRBV30 with TRBJ1-6; the D is unclear. The CDR3 length is 13 residues. The germline gives CDR1 GTSNPN, CDR2 SVGIG (reference sequence). V gave up 1 base and J gave up 5 bases, with 6 bases separating them. The CDR3 reads CAWSEVHNSPLHF. The CDR3 nucleotides read TGTGCCTGGAGTGAAGTTCATAATTCACCCCTCCACTTT.

This clonotype was counted many times. The V call is TRBV2, the J call TRBJ1-2; TRBD1 matches 7 bases. Per germline, CDR1 SNHLY and CDR2 FYNNEI. The CDR3 sequence is 15 residues long. The V gene end was trimmed by 2 bases and the J gene end by 4 bases; junction bases not matched to a gene: 7. The DNA for the CDR3 is TGTGCCAGCAGTGAATCGGGCAGGGGGACCTATGGCTACACCTTC. Translated: CASSESGRGTYGYTF.

This clonotype was seen ten or more times. The chain employs TRBV20-1 and TRBJ1-2, with 9 bases fitting TRBD1. Per germline, CDR1 DFQATT and CDR2 SNEGSKA (reference sequence). This CDR3 region has 14 residues. With 0 bases clipped from V and 2 bases from J, the junction kept 1 base outside the gene matches. The CDR3 coding sequence is TGCAGTGCTAGAGAAGGACAGGGGAACTATGGCTACACCTTC. Its protein product is CSAREGQGNYGYTF.

The chain carries TRBV5-1 and TRBJ2-5, with 12 bases lining up with TRBD1. The V segment lost 3 bases and the J segment 5 bases; nucleotides outside the gene matches: 8. The CDR3 is made up of 16 amino acids. The germline CDR1 and CDR2 sequences are SGHRS and YFSETQ. The CDR3 sequence: CASSYLGQGAWETQYF. The CDR3 DNA follows: TGCGCCAGCAGCTACCTGGGACAGGGGGCTTGGGAGACCCAGTACTTC.

This clonotype showed up many times. The CDR3 bases are TGTGCCAGCAGTTTAGACGGACAGGGGTCGGGTGAAGCTTTCTTT. Its protein is CASSLDGQGSGEAFF. The chain uses TRBV12-3 or TRBV12-4 and TRBJ1-1; 9 bases fit TRBD1. The CDR3 has 15 amino acids. V trimming: 1 base; J trimming: 7 bases; junction bases outside the gene matches: 7.

Worth noting for this clonotype: This is likely a read error, given that the CDR3 carries no conserved phenylalanine or tryptophan at its end. The CDR3 nucleotides read TGTGCCAGCACCTCCGACGGGAGAAAGCCGATACGCTACACCCTC. This translates into CASTSDGRKPIRYTL. J is TRBJ1-2 and V is TRBV12-3 or TRBV12-4, with D hard to call. V lost 7 bases, J lost 9 bases, and 24 bases lay in between. This CDR3 is 15 amino acids long.

This clonotype was counted between two and nine times. The CDR3 protein is CASSTNDRATNEKLFF. The CDR3 bases are TGTGCCAGCAGTACCAACGACAGGGCAACTAATGAAAAACTGTTTTTT. The chain recombines TRBV27 with TRBJ1-4; 7 bases match TRBD1. Losses at the gene ends were 5 bases for V and 0 bases for J; bases not matched to a gene: 6. The CDR3 has 16 amino acids. Germline V gene data show CDR1 as MNHEY and CDR2 as SMNVEV (reference sequence).

This clonotype has ten or more counts. Germline is not matched at one junction end, which may reflect a read error. V gene TRBV7-2 combines with J gene TRBJ2-5; a weak D match, TRBD2 (6 bases). Germline CDR1 reads SGHTA; CDR2 reads FQGNSA. This CDR3 is 13 amino acids long. The DNA for the CDR3 is TGTGCCAGCAGCTCCCACACTAGCCCCCTCTGGGTCTTC. Translating it yields CASSSHTSPLWVF.

V usage is TRBV10-1 and J usage is TRBJ2-3, with TRBD2 identical over 7 bases. Germline V lookup: CDR1 WNHNN, CDR2 SYGVQD (reference sequence). This CDR3 is built from 15 residues. V lost 3 bases and J lost 2; bases outside the gene matches: 5. CDR3: CASSDSSGLTDTQYF. As DNA, the CDR3 is TGCGCCAGCAGTGATTCTAGCGGACTCACAGATACGCAGTATTTT.

This clonotype was found many times. The V gene is TRBV20-1, the J gene TRBJ2-1; 9 nucleotides line up with TRBD1. Germline trimming cut 7 bases from V and 8 bases from J; bases unmatched to any gene: 0. This CDR3 contains 10 residues. Germline V gene sequence: CDR1 DFQATT, CDR2 SNEGSKA (reference sequence). The CDR3 DNA follows: TGCAGTGGGACAGGGGATGAGCAGTTCTTC. Its protein product is CSGTGDEQFF.

This clonotype occurred a few times. The J gene is TRBJ2-7, the V gene TRBV7-9; 7 bases fit TRBD1. The CDR3 runs 15 residues. J gave up 3 bases and V 8 bases, and 13 bases lay outside the gene matches. Per the germline V gene, CDR1 is SEHNR and CDR2 is FQNEAQ (reference sequence). The CDR3 nucleotides read TGTGCCAGCGGCTCAGGGGGACGCTTGAACTACGAGCAGTACTTC. It specifies CASGSGGRLNYEQYF.